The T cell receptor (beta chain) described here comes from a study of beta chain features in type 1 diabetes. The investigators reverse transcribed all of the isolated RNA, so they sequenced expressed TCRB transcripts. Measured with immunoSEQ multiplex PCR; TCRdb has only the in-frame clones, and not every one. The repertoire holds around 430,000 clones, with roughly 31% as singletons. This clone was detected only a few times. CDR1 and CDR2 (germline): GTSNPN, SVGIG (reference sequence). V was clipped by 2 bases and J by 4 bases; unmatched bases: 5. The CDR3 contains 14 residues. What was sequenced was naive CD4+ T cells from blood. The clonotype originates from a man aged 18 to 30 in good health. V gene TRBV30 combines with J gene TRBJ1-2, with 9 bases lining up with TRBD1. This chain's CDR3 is CAWSRDRAIYGYTF. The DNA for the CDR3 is TGTGCCTGGAGTCGGGACAGGGCGATCTATGGCTACACCTTC. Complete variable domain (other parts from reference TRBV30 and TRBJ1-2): SQTIHQWPATLVQPVGSPLSLECTVEGTSNPNLYWYRQAAGRGLQLLFYSVGIGQISSEVPQNLSASRPQDRQFILSSKKLLLSDSGFYLCAWSRDRAIYGYTFGSGTRLTVV.